Shown below are 16 T cell receptor beta chains from a single sample sequenced in a study of blood T cell repertoires in COVID-19. Sequencing was performed with immunoSEQ multiplex PCR; in TCRdb, only in-frame clones are kept and a portion is missing. The table lists 150,000 to 200,000 clones, more than 90% of them singletons. The sample consisted of peripheral blood. These receptors came from a man in his sixties with active or convalescent COVID-19.

The chain recombines TRBV5-6 with TRBJ1-1, with TRBD1 matching over 10 bases. The CDR3 contains 16 residues. V trimming: 4 bases; J trimming: 0 bases; junction bases outside the gene matches: 6. CDR1 SGHDT and CDR2 YYEEEE come from the germline V gene. CDR3 sequence reads: CASSPMTGGMNTEAFF. The CDR3 bases are TGTGCCAGCAGCCCCATGACAGGGGGCATGAACACTGAAGCTTTCTTT.

CDR3 bases: TGCGCCAGCAGCTTGGCTGACAGGGAAGGCACAGATACGCAGTATTTT. The encoded protein is CASSLADREGTDTQYF. The V gene is TRBV5-1, the J gene TRBJ2-3; 7 bases match TRBD1. Germline V gene data show CDR1 as SGHRS and CDR2 as YFSETQ. There are 16 residues in the CDR3. After removal of 0 bases from V and 1 base from J, the junction contained 5 bases not matched to a gene. The full variable domain, with the rest looked up from reference TRBV5-1 and TRBJ2-3, is KAGVTQTPRYLIKTRGQQVTLSCSPISGHRSVSWYQQTPGQGLQFLFEYFSETQRNKGNFPGRFSGRQFSNSRSEMNVSTLELGDSALYLCASSLADREGTDTQYFGPGTRLTVL.

The chain joins TRBV9 to TRBJ2-3, with a weak D call TRBD1 (6 bases). V lost 2 bases and J 3 bases, leaving 16 bases between the germline ends. The CDR3 covers 16 residues. Germline loops: CDR1 SGDLS, CDR2 YYNGEE. The CDR3 DNA is TGTGCCAGCAGCGTGACAGGTACCCCACTGACAGATACGCAGTATTTT. The encoded protein is CASSVTGTPLTDTQYF.

The gene calls are TRBV27 and TRBJ2-5, with D possibly TRBD2 on 5 matching bases. V lost 8 bases to trimming and J lost 2 bases, with 18 bases between them. Germline V lookup: CDR1 MNHEY, CDR2 SMNVEV (reference sequence). This CDR3 is 15 amino acids long. CDR3 region: CASQPLGDIQETQYF. The CDR3 nucleotides read TGTGCCAGCCAGCCCCTGGGAGACATTCAAGAGACCCAGTACTTC.

This sequence joins TRBV11-2 and TRBJ2-7, with D tentatively TRBD1 (5 bases). V lost 4 bases, J lost 2 bases, and 12 bases lay in between. The CDR3 consists of 14 residues. Germline assignment: CDR1 SGHAT and CDR2 FQNNGV. The CDR3 bases are TGTGCCAGCAGCTCATTGGGGCCCACCTACGAGCAGTACTTC. Translated, it gives CASSSLGPTYEQYF.

The chain employs TRBV9 and TRBJ1-3; 8 nucleotides line up with TRBD1. This CDR3 has 15 amino acids. V was pared by 1 base and J by 4 bases, with 4 bases of the junction left unmatched. The V gene's germline CDR1 is SGDLS and CDR2 YYNGEE. This CDR3 is CASSVQGAKGNTIYF. As DNA, the CDR3 is TGTGCCAGCAGCGTACAGGGGGCGAAAGGAAACACCATATATTTT.

The chain has TRBV10-3 and TRBJ1-6; perhaps TRBD1 as D (6 bases). The germline CDR1 and CDR2 sequences are ENHRY and SYGVKD. The CDR3 has 14 amino acids. V lost 6 bases, J lost 6 bases, and 12 bases lay in between. The CDR3 DNA follows: TGTGCCATCAGGAGGACAGTCGCTAATTCACCCCTCCACTTT. Encoded protein: CAIRRTVANSPLHF.

The sample holds one count of this clone. The V call is TRBV5-1, the J call TRBJ2-4; 7 bases line up with TRBD1. This CDR3 spans 20 amino acids. CDR1 is SGHRS and CDR2 is YFSETQ in the germline V gene. Trimming removed 4 bases from V and 0 bases from J; junction bases left unmatched: 19. The CDR3 DNA sequence: TGCGCCAGCAGCATCGGACAGGACACACTAAGGAAACTAGCCAAAAACATTCAGTACTTC. Amino acids: CASSIGQDTLRKLAKNIQYF.

The chain couples TRBV10-3 to TRBJ1-2; 8 nucleotides agree with TRBD1. J was trimmed by 3 bases and V by 10 bases; bases with no gene match: 7. CDR3 size: 13 residues. Per the germline V gene, CDR1 is ENHRY and CDR2 is SYGVKD. Written as DNA, the CDR3 is TGTGCCAAATCGACAGGGGCGGACTATGGCTACACCTTC. Its translation: CAKSTGADYGYTF.

This clone was detected only a few times. V is TRBV27 and J is TRBJ1-2; D ambiguous. The CDR3 consists of 14 residues. Germline values: CDR1 MNHEY, CDR2 SMNVEV (reference sequence). V was shortened by 4 bases and J by 8 bases, with 17 bases between the two germline ends. The CDR3 nucleotides are TGTGCCAGCAGTTCCACCCCGGGAGGGCAGGGCTACACCTTC. Protein sequence: CASSSTPGGQGYTF.

This chain uses TRBV28 with TRBJ2-7; no clear D. The length of the CDR3 is 14 residues. Germline loops: CDR1 MDHEN, CDR2 SYDVKM. With 3 bases removed from V and 2 bases from J, the gap between germline ends came to 11 bases. CDR3 residues: CASSFATLTYEQYF. The CDR3 bases are TGTGCCAGCAGTTTCGCGACTCTGACCTACGAGCAGTACTTC. The variable domain in full, with the rest retrieved from reference TRBV28 and TRBJ2-7, is DVKVTQSSRYLVKRTGEKVFLECVQDMDHENMFWYRQDPGLGLRLIYFSYDVKMKEKGDIPEGYSVSREKKERFSLILESASTNQTSMYLCASSFATLTYEQYFGPGTRLTVT.

The V gene is TRBV25-1, the J gene TRBJ1-4, with D possibly matching TRBD1 (5 bases). Looked up from germline, CDR1 is MGHDK and CDR2 is SYGVNS. Trimming cost V 0 bases and J 8 bases, with 16 bases left between them. The CDR3 is 16 residues long. DNA of the CDR3: TGTGCCAGCAGTGAATATTATAGGGGCTTTCAAGAAAAACTGTTTTTT. Translating it yields CASSEYYRGFQEKLFF.

V gene TRBV19 combines with J gene TRBJ1-5; D possibly corresponds to TRBD1 (5 bases). The V gene lost 10 bases and the J gene lost 8 bases, with 15 bases spanning the gap. Germline CDR1 and CDR2: LNHDA and SQIVND (reference sequence). The CDR3 contains 12 residues. CDR3: CATVQSGEPQHF. The CDR3 DNA reads TGTGCCACCGTACAGTCGGGGGAGCCCCAGCATTTT.

V is TRBV29-1 and J is TRBJ2-7, with D tentatively TRBD1 (5 bases). Germline-derived CDR1 and CDR2 are SQVTM and ANQGSEA. CDR3 length: 14 amino acids. V lost 4 bases, J lost 2 bases, and 15 bases lay in between. CDR3: CSVVWAPRAYEQYF. The DNA for the CDR3 is TGCAGCGTTGTTTGGGCCCCCAGGGCCTACGAGCAGTACTTC.

The rearrangement links TRBV28 to TRBJ1-2; D possibly corresponds to TRBD1 (6 bases). V gave up 3 bases and J gave up 8 bases, with 13 bases separating them. The CDR3 sequence is 13 residues long. Germline V gene sequence: CDR1 MDHEN, CDR2 SYDVKM. Here the CDR3 DNA reads TGTGCCAGCAGTTTGAGTACAGGGTTCGGCTACACCTTC. Its protein is CASSLSTGFGYTF.

The rearrangement links TRBV18 to TRBJ1-2; tentative D call: TRBD1 (6 bases). The CDR3 covers 14 residues. The ends were cut back, 2 bases at V and 2 bases at J, with 9 bases in the middle. CDR1 KGHSH and CDR2 LQKENI come from the germline V gene. The CDR3 region is CASSPYGQNYGYTF. CDR3 coding DNA: TGTGCCAGCTCACCATACGGACAGAACTATGGCTACACCTTC. Variable domain in full (rest from reference TRBV18 and TRBJ1-2): NAGVMQNPRHLVRRRGQEARLRCSPMKGHSHVYWYRQLPEEGLKFMVYLQKENIIDESGMPKERFSAEFPKEGPSILRIQQVVRGDSAAYFCASSPYGQNYGYTFGSGTRLTVV.